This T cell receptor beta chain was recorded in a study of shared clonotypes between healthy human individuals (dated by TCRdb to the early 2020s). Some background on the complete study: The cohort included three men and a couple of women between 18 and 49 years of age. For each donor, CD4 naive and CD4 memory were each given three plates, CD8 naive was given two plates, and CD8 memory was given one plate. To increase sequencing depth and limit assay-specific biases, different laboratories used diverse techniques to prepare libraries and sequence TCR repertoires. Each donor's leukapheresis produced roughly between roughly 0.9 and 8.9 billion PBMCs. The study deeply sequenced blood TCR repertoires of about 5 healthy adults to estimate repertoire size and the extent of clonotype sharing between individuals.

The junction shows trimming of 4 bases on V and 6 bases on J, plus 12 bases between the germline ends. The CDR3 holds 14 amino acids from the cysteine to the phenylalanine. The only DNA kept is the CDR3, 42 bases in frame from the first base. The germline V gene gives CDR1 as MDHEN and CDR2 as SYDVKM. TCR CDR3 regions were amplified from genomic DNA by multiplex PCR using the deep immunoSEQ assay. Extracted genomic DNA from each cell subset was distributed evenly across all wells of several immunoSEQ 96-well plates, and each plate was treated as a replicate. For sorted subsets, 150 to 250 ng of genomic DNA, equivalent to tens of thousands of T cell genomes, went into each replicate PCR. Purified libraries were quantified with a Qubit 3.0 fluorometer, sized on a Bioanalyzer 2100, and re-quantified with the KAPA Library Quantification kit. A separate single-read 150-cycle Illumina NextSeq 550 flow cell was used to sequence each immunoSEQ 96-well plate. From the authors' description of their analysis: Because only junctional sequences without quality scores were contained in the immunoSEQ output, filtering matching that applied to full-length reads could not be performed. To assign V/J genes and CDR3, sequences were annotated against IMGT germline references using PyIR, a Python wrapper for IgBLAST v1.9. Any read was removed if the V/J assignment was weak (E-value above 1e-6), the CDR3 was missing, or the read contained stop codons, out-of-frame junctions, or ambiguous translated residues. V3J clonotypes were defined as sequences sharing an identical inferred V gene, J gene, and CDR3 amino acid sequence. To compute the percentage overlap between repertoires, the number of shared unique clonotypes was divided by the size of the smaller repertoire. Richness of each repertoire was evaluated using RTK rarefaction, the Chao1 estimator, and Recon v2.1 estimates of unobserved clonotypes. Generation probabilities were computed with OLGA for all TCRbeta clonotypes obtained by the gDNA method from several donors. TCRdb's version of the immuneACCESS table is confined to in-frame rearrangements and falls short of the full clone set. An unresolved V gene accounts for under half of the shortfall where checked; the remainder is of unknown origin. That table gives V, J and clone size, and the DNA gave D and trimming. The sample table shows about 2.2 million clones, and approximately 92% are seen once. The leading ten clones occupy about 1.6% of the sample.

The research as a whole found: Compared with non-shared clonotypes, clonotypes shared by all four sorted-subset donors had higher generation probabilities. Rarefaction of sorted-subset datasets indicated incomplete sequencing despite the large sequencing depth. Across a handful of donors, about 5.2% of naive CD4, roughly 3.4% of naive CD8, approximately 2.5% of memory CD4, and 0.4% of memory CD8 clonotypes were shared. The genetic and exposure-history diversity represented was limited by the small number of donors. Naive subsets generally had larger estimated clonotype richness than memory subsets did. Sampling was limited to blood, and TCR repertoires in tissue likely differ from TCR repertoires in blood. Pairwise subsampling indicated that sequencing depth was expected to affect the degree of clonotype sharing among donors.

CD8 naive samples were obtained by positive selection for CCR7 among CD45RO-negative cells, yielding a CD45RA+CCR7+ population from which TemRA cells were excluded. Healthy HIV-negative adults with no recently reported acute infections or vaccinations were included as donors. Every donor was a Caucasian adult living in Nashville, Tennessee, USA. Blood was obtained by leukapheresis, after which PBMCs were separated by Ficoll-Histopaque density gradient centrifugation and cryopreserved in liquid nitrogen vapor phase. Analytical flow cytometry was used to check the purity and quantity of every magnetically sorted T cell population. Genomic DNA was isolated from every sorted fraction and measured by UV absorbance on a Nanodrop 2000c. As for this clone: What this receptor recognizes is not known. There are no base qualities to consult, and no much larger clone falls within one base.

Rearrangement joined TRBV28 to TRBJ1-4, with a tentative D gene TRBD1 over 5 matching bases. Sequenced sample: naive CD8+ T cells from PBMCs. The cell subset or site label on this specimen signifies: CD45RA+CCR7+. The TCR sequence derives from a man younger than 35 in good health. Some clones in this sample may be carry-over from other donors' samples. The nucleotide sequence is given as TGTGCCAGCAGTTCCGGGACTGCCGATGAAAAACTGTTTTTT. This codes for CASSSGTADEKLFF.